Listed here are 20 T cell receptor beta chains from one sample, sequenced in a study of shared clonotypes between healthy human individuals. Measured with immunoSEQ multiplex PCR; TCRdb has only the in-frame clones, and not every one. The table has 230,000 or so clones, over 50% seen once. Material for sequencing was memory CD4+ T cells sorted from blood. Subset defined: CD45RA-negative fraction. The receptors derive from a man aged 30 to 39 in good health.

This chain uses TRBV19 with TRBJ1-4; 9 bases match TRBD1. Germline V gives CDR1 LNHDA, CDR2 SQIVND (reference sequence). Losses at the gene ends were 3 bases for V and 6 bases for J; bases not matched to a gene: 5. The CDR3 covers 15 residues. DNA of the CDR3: TGTGCCAGTAGTATGCTGGGACAGGGATATGAAAAACTGTTTTTT. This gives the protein CASSMLGQGYEKLFF.

The CDR3 here is CASSERSLALVGTQYF. CDR3 in DNA: TGTGCCAGCAGTGAACGTTCACTAGCGTTAGTGGGGACCCAGTACTTC. V usage is TRBV6-1 and J usage is TRBJ2-5; 7 bases agree with TRBD2. Per the germline V gene, CDR1 is MNHNS and CDR2 is SASEGT. Unmatched junction bases numbered 13, after V lost 2 bases and J lost 7 bases. The CDR3 loop spans 16 amino acids.

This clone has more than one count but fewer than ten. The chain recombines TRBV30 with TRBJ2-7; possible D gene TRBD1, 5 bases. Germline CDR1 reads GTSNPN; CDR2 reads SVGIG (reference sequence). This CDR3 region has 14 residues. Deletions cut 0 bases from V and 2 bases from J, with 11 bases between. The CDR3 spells CAWSVGAPAYEQYF. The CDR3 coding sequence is TGTGCCTGGAGTGTAGGGGCACCAGCCTACGAGCAGTACTTC.

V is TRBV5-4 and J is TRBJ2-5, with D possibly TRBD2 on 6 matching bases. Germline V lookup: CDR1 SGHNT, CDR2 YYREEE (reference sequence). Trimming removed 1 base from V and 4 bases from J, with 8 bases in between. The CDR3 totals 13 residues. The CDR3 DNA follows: TGTGCCAGCAGCTTGACCGGGGGAGAGACCCAGTACTTC. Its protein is CASSLTGGETQYF.

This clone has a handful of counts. The CDR3: CASSDSGGRQYF. CDR3 nucleotide sequence: TGTGCCAGCAGTGACTCAGGGGGGAGGCAGTACTTC. J is TRBJ2-7 and V is TRBV6-4; D tentatively fits TRBD1 or TRBD2 (6 bases each). Germline V gene sequence: CDR1 MRHNA, CDR2 SNTAGT. V lost 0 bases and J 9 bases, leaving 9 bases between the germline ends. The CDR3 extends over 12 amino acids.

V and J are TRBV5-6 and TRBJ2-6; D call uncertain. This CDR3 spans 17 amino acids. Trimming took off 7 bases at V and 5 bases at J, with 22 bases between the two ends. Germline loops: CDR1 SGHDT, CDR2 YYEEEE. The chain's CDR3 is CASRLGNSHSRANVLTF. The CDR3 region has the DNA TGTGCCAGCCGACTCGGCAATAGTCACAGTCGGGCCAACGTCCTGACTTTC.

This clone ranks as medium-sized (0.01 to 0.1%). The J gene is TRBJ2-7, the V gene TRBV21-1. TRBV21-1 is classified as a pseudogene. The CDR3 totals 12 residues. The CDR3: CASSSRRPEQYF. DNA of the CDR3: TGTGCCAGCAGCAGTCGCCGCCCCGAGCAGTACTTC.

In nucleotides, the CDR3 is TGTGCCAGCAGGAAGGGTCTGGGTCCTTTAACCAAAAACATTCAGTACTTC. Translated: CASRKGLGPLTKNIQYF. This sequence joins TRBV7-2 and TRBJ2-4; D remains ambiguous. Trimming stripped 6 bases from V and 2 bases from J, with 20 bases between. CDR1 and CDR2 from the germline V gene are SGHTA and FQGNSA. The CDR3 runs 17 residues. Full variable domain (rest looked up from reference TRBV7-2 and TRBJ2-4): GAGVSQSPSNKVTEKGKDVELRCDPISGHTALYWYRQSLGQGLEFLIYFQGNSAPDKSGLPSDRFSAERTGGSVSTLTIQRTQQEDSAVYLCASRKGLGPLTKNIQYFGAGTRLSVL.

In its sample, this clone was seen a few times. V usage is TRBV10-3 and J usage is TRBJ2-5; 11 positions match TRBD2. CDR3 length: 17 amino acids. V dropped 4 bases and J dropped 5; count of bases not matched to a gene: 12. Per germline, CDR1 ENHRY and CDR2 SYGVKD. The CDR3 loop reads CAISGWGSGRADETQYF. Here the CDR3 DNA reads TGTGCCATCAGTGGATGGGGTAGCGGGAGGGCCGACGAGACCCAGTACTTC.

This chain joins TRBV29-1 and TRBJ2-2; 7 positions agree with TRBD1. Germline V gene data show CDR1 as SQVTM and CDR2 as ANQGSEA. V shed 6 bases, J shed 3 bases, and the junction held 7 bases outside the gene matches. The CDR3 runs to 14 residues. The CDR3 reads CSVSDRVDTGELFF. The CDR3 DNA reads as TGCAGCGTCAGCGACAGGGTGGACACCGGGGAGCTGTTTTTT.

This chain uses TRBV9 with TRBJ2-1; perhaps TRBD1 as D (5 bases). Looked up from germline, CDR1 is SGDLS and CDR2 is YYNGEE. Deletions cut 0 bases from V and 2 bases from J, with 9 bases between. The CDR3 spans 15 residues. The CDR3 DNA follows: TGTGCCAGCAGCGTAGGACAGAACACCTACAATGAGCAGTTCTTC. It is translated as CASSVGQNTYNEQFF.

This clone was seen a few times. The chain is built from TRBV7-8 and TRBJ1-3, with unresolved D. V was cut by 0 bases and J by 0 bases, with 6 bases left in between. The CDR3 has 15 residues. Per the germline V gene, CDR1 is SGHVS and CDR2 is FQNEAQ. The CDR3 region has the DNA TGTGCCAGCAGCTTAGCCACCTTCTCTGGAAACACCATATATTTT. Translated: CASSLATFSGNTIYF.

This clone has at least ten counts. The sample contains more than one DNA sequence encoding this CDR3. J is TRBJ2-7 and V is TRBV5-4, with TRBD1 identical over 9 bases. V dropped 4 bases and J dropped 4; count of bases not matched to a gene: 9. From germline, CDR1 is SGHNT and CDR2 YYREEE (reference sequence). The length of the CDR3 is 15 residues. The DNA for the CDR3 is TGTGCCAGCAGCCGGCCGGGACAGGGTAGTTACGAGCAGTACTTC. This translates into CASSRPGQGSYEQYF.

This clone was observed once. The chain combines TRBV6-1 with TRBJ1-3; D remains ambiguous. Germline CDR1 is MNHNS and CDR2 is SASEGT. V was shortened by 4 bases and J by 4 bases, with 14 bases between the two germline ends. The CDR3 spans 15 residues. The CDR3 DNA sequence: TGTGCCAGCAGTGCAACGACGACGGGCGGAAACACCATATATTTT. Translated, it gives CASSATTTGGNTIYF.

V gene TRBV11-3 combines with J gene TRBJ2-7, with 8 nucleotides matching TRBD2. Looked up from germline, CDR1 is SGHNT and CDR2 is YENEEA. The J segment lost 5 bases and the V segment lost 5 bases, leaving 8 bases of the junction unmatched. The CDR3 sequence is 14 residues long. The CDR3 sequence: CASSRGLAPHEQYF. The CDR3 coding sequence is TGTGCCAGCAGCCGAGGACTAGCCCCCCACGAGCAGTACTTC. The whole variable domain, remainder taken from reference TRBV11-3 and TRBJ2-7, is EAGVVQSPRYKIIEKKQPVAFWCNPISGHNTLYWYLQNLGQGPELLIRYENEEAVDDSQLPKDRFSAERLKGVDSTLKIQPAELGDSAVYLCASSRGLAPHEQYFGPGTRLTVT.

The CDR3: CAWSVRGAETQYF. The CDR3 DNA reads as TGTGCCTGGAGTGTCCGGGGTGCAGAGACCCAGTACTTC. This chain links TRBV30 with TRBJ2-5, with D maybe TRBD2 (5 bases). CDR3 length: 13 residues. V shed 0 bases and J shed 4 bases, with 9 bases lying between them. CDR1 is GTSNPN and CDR2 is SVGIG in the germline V gene (reference sequence).

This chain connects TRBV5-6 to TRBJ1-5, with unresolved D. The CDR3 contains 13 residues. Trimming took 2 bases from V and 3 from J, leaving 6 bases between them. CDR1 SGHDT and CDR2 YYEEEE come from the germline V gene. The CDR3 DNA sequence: TGTGCCAGCAGCTTCTGGCCCAATCAGCCCCAGCATTTT. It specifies CASSFWPNQPQHF.

DNA for the CDR3: TGTGCCAGCAGTCAAACAGGGGCAGATACGCAGTATTTT. Its translation: CASSQTGADTQYF. This chain links TRBV5-4 with TRBJ2-3, with 7 bases aligning to TRBD1. Germline values: CDR1 SGHNT, CDR2 YYREEE (reference sequence). V shed 5 bases and J 4 bases; nucleotides not matched to a gene: 4. The CDR3 length is 13 residues.

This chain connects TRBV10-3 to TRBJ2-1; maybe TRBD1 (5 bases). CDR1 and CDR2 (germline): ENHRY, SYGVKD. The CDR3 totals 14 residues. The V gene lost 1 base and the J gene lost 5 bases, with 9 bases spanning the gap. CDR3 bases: TGTGCCATCAGTGAGTTAGGGGCTGACAATGAGCAGTTCTTC. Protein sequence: CAISELGADNEQFF.

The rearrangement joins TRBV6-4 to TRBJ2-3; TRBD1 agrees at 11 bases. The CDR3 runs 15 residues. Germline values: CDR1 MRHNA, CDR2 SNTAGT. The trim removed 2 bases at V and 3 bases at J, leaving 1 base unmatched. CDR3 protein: CASSDGQGATDTQYF. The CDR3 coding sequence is TGTGCCAGCAGTGACGGACAGGGGGCAACAGATACGCAGTATTTT.